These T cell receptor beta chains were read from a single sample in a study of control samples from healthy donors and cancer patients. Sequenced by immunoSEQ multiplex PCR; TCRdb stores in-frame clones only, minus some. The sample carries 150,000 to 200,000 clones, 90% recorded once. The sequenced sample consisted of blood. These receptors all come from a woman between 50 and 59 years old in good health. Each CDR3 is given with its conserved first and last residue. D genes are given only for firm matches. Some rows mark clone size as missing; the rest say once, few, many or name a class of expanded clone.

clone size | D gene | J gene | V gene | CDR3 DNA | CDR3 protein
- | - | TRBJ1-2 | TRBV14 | TGTGCCAGCAGCCAAGTACACCGCTCTAACTATGGCTACACCTTC | CASSQVHRSNYGYTF
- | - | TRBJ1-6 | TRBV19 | TGTGCCAGTCGGTCCGTTTTCGGCTCCTATAATTCACCCCTCCACTTT | CASRSVFGSYNSPLHF
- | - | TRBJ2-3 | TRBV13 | TGTGCCAGCAGCTCTACGGGTAGCACAGATACGCAGTATTTT | CASSSTGSTDTQYF
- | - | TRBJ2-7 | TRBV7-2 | TGTGCCAGCAGCTTAGGAGGCCAGTCCTACGAGCAGTACTTC | CASSLGGQSYEQYF
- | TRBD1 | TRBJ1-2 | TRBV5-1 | TGCGCCAGCAGCTTTAACAGGGGCCCCTTGGGCTACACCTTC | CASSFNRGPLGYTF
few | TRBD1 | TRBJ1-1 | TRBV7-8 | TGTGCCAGCAGAGGGACAGGGGGTGGCAACACTGAAGCTTTCTTT | CASRGTGGGNTEAFF
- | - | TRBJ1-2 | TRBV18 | TGTGCCAGCTCACTTGGGGACACAGGGTATGGCTACACCTTC | CASSLGDTGYGYTF
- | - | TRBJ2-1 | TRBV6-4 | TGTGCCAGCAGTGCCCCCGGGGAACCCTACAATGAGCAGTTCTTC | CASSAPGEPYNEQFF
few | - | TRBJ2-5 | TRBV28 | TGTGCCAGCAGTAATCAGGGCTCTATGCAAGAGACCCAGTACTTC | CASSNQGSMQETQYF
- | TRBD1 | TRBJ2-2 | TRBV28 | TGTGCCAGCAGTTTTTGGGACAGAGACACCGGGGAGCTGTTTTTT | CASSFWDRDTGELFF
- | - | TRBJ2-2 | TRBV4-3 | TGCGCCAGCAGCCCGGGGGTTCCCCCACTCGGGGAGCTGTTTTTT | CASSPGVPPLGELFF
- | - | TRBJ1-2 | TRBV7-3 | TGTGCCAGCAGCCCAAGGGTAGGGGCAGGGGGCTACACCTTC | CASSPRVGAGGYTF
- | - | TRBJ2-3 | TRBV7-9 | TGTGCCAGCAGCTTAGATGTTGGCGGAGGCACAGATACGCAGTATTTT | CASSLDVGGGTDTQYF
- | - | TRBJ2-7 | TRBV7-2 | TGTGCCAGCAGCTTGCAGGGGTTTTACGAGCAGTACTTC | CASSLQGFYEQYF
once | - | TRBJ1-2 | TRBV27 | TGTGCCAGCAGCCAGGGACGGGATACAGCTAACTATGGCTACACCTTC | CASSQGRDTANYGYTF
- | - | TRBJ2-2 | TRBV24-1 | TGTGCCACCAGTGAACCGGGACCCAACACCGGGGAGCTGTTTTTT | CATSEPGPNTGELFF
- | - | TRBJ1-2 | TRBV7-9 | TGTGCCAGCAGCTTAGACGTTTATGGCTACACCTTC | CASSLDVYGYTF
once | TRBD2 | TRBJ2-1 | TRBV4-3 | TGCGCCAGCAGCCAAGGATCCGGGAGGGCCTCTAATGAGCAGTTCTTC | CASSQGSGRASNEQFF
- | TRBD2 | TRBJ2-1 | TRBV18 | TGTGCCAGCTCACAAGGACTAGCGGGATTCTACAATGAGCAGTTCTTC | CASSQGLAGFYNEQFF
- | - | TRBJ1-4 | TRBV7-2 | TGTGCCAGCAGCTTAGAGATGGGTCTACTTGGGGGGGGAAAACTGTTTTTT | CASSLEMGLLGGGKLFF
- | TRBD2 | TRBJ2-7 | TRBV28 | TGTGCCAGCAACAAAGCTAGCGGGTCCTACGAGCAGTACTTC | CASNKASGSYEQYF
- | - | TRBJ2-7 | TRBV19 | TGTGCCAGTAGTGACAGAACCTACGAGCAGTACTTC | CASSDRTYEQYF
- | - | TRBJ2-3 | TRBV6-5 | TGTGCCAGCAGTTACAGGGGGTTGAGGGTAGATACGCAGTATTTT | CASSYRGLRVDTQYF
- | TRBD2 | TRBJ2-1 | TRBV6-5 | TGTGCCAGCAGAGCAACTAGCGGGGGCTACAATGAGCAGTTCTTC | CASRATSGGYNEQFF
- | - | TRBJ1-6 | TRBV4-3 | TGCGCCAGCAGCCTCCGGGACAAACGTTCACCCCTCCACTTT | CASSLRDKRSPLHF
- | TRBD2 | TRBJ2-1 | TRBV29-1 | TGCAGCGTCGGGGGACTAGCGGGGGCCTTAAGAAATGAGCAGTTCTTC | CSVGGLAGALRNEQFF
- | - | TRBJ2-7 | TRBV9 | TGTGCCAGCAGCGAGCAAACCCGGGGAGAGCAGTACTTC | CASSEQTRGEQYF
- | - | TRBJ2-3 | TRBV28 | TGTGCCAGCACGGGGGGCACAGATACGCAGTATTTT | CASTGGTDTQYF